This T cell receptor beta chain was identified in a study of blood T cell repertoires in COVID-19 (dated by TCRdb to the early 2020s). Background on the whole study: The collaborator samples originated in the United States, Italy and Spain and spanned the acute and convalescent phases of COVID-19. Where HLA class I and class II types were available, the types were taken from metadata supplied by the sample provider, not from assay-based typing. The material from the prospective study consisted of cDNA or gDNA derived from T cells, B-cell-depleted T cells, or PBMCs. The samples were drawn from the first 160 participants of the ongoing ImmuneRACE study and from some 1,300 subjects provided by 6 global collaborators. A de-identified subject ID, COVID-19 status, age in years and sex were almost always included in the sample metadata. Deeply sampled blood TCRbeta repertoires from subjects exposed to, actively infected with, or recovered from COVID-19 were included in the dataset. A freely available public database, intended as a resource for researchers studying the immune response to SARS-CoV-2, is where the repertoires were released.

As for this clone: Its antigen specificity is not known. No much larger clone is present one base from it, and per-base qualities are unavailable.

The collaborating institutions used their own protocols to collect whole blood in K2EDTA tubes. For TCRbeta analysis, collaborators shipped samples in one of three forms: frozen whole blood, isolated PBMCs, or DNA extracted from either of those sample types. TCRbeta CDR3 regions were amplified from genomic DNA by means of the immunoSEQ Assay, a bias-controlled multiplex PCR. The paper's data handling went like this. The number of nucleated cells in each sample was estimated by amplification of reference gene primers within the assay. Sequence reads were collapsed and filtered to measure the absolute abundance of every unique TCRbeta CDR3 rearrangement. For each sample, productive Simpson clonality was calculated as the square root of Simpson's diversity index over productive rearrangements. Not all clones reach the TCRdb copy of this immuneACCESS table, which keeps in-frame sequences only. Checked studies attribute under half of the gap to unresolved V genes and leave the rest unexplained. V, J and clone size were drawn from that table, and D and trimming were deduced from the DNA. The sample table lists some 70,000 clones, around four fifths of them with a count of one. The ten largest clones represent around 5% of the sample.

General findings and caveats noted by the study authors: How much clinical and demographic metadata was included differed by source and by participant, and the metadata was provided uncurated.

Sequenced material: peripheral blood. This receptor was obtained from a middle-aged man with active COVID-19.

This receptor carries the CDR3 CASSVGAAGPLNEQFF. The nucleotide sequence is TGTGCCAGCAGCGTAGGCGCGGCGGGTCCACTAAATGAGCAGTTCTTC. The rearrangement combines TRBV9 with TRBJ2-1; TRBD2 is a weak D gene call, 5 bases matching. A distance of 17 bases separates the germline ends of V and J, which lose 0 bases and 7 bases respectively. Looking up the germline V gene yields CDR1 SGDLS and CDR2 YYNGEE. Counted from cysteine to phenylalanine, this CDR3 has 16 amino acids. This entry keeps only the CDR3 DNA: 48 bases, framed from base 1.